These 3 T cell receptor beta chains came from one sample sequenced in a study of blood T cell repertoires in COVID-19. Clones were read by immunoSEQ multiplex PCR, and TCRdb kept only the in-frame ones, dropping some. The sample includes 90,000 or so clones, roughly 70% of them seen just once. The sample consisted of peripheral blood. The receptors here all came from a woman aged 55-69 years in a cohort sampled during active or convalescent COVID-19.

This clone came up a few times. The genes are TRBV5-1 and TRBJ1-5, with D possibly being TRBD1 (5 bases). Per germline, CDR1 SGHRS and CDR2 YFSETQ. Trimming shortened V by 0 bases and J by 4 bases, and 8 bases separated the two germline ends. The CDR3 length is 14 residues. The CDR3 DNA reads as TGCGCCAGCAGCTTGGGGACAACGAATCAGCCCCAGCATTTT. It is translated as CASSLGTTNQPQHF.

This clone appeared a single time. V gene TRBV5-1 combines with J gene TRBJ2-7; 8 bases fit TRBD2. The length of the CDR3 is 15 residues. Germline values: CDR1 SGHRS, CDR2 YFSETQ. V lost 6 bases to trimming and J lost 3 bases; unmatched junction nucleotides: 11. This CDR3 reads CASKPLFGGGYEQYF. The CDR3 nucleotides read TGCGCCAGCAAGCCGCTGTTCGGGGGGGGCTACGAGCAGTACTTC.

The gene calls are TRBV24-1 and TRBJ2-7; D unresolved. The length of the CDR3 is 14 residues. V was pared by 5 bases and J by 2 bases, with 12 bases between. The germline gives CDR1 KGHDR, CDR2 SFDVKD. The CDR3 reads CATSGATEPYEQYF. The CDR3 region has the DNA TGTGCCACCAGTGGGGCGACGGAACCCTACGAGCAGTACTTC.